This TCR beta chain was sequenced in a study of vaccination effects on CD4 cells after COVID-19. Broader study findings: Missing from the study were early post-infection timepoints, and its convalescent patients were few.

Ahead of sequencing, the ViraFEST assay grew antigen-specific CD4+ T cells using viral peptide pools. CD4+ T cell isolation took place after 10 days of culture. This person's SARS-CoV-2 infection, confirmed by PCR, occurred between March and December 2020. Method: immunoSEQ multiplex PCR; TCRdb's copy keeps in-frame clones and lacks some. This sample yields approximately 29,000 clones, of which 70% to 85% are seen a single time; around 30% belongs to the top ten. The CDR3 sequence is 14 residues long. Germline V gives CDR1 MNHEY, CDR2 SVGAGI. The V end was cut by 0 bases, the J end by 8 bases, with 13 bases between. Remarks on this clone: Its antigen is undetermined.

The chain combines TRBV6-5 with TRBJ1-2; no definite D call. The sequence derives from a human donor who had a prior SARS-CoV-2 infection. This specimen was CD4+ T cells from PBMCs cultured with a peptide pool, taken before COVID-19 vaccination. For the CDR3, the DNA is TGTGCCAGCAGTTACTCCAAGGGTTTGAGCGGCTACACCTTC. Translating gives CASSYSKGLSGYTF.